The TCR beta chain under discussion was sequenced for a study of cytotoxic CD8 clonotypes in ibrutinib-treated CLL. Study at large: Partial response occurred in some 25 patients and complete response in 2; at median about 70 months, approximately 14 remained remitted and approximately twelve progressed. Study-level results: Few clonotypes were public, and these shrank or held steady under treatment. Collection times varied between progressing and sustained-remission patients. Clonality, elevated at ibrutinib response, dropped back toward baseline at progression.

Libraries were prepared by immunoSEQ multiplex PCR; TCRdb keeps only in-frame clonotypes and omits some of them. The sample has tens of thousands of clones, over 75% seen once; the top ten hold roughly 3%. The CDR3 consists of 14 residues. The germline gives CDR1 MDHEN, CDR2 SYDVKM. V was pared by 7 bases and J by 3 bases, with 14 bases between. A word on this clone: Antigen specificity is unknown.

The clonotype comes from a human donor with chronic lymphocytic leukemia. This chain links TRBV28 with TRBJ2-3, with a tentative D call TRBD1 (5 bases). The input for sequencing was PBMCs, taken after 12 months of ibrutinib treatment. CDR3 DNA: TGTGCCAGCACCGAGGCAGGGCAGACAGATACGCAGTATTTT. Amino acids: CASTEAGQTDTQYF. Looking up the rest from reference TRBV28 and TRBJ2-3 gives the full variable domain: DVKVTQSSRYLVKRTGEKVFLECVQDMDHENMFWYRQDPGLGLRLIYFSYDVKMKEKGDIPEGYSVSREKKERFSLILESASTNQTSMYLCASTEAGQTDTQYFGPGTRLTVL.